The 15 T cell receptor beta chains given below trace back to one sample, sequenced in a study of T cells in Graves' hyperthyroidism and ophthalmopathy. TCR beta CDR3 regions were amplified from RNA. A set of HTBI primers served as the primers for a first-round RT-PCR of the TCR CDR3. TCRdb fed the multiplex PCR reads into MiXCR, producing one record per CDR3 protein. The data hold 690,000 or so distinct CDR3 sequences, with around a sixth observed a single time. Sequenced sample: blood. The receptors come from a woman aged 45-60 years with Graves' hyperthyroidism that later progressed to Graves' ophthalmopathy.

This clonotype was recorded many times. V usage is TRBV7-8 and J usage is TRBJ2-7, with TRBD2 as a possible D gene (5 bases). The CDR3 sequence is 14 residues long. Germline-derived CDR1 and CDR2 are SGHVS and FQNEAQ. V lost 2 bases and J 0 bases, leaving 8 bases between the germline ends. CDR3 in amino acids: CASSLLGSSYEQYF. DNA for the CDR3: TGTGCCAGCAGCTTATTGGGGAGCTCCTACGAGCAGTACTTC.

The table lists this clonotype with a few counts. J is TRBJ1-4 and V is TRBV29-1; D is uncertain. V lost 6 bases and J lost 12, with 14 bases in between. The CDR3 consists of 11 residues. Germline lookup yields CDR1 SQVTM and CDR2 ANQGSEA. CDR3 region: CSVKGREELFF. The CDR3 nucleotides are TGCAGCGTAAAGGGAAGGGAGGAACTGTTTTTT.

The chain employs TRBV19 and TRBJ2-6, with TRBD1 matching 8 bases. In germline, CDR1 is LNHDA, CDR2 SQIVND (reference sequence). Germline trimming cut 4 bases from V and 2 bases from J; bases unmatched to any gene: 7. CDR3 length: 17 residues. The CDR3: CASSRGQGTAGANVLTF. The CDR3 DNA follows: TGTGCCAGTAGTAGAGGACAGGGTACCGCTGGGGCCAACGTCCTGACTTTC.

The chain recombines TRBV7-9 with TRBJ2-7; no firm D call. The CDR3 is 13 residues long. Between the trimmed V and J ends, which lost 5 bases and 3 bases, there was a span of 11 bases. Germline V CDR1 and CDR2: SEHNR, FQNEAQ (reference sequence). The CDR3 here is CASSPRLVYEQYF. DNA of the CDR3: TGTGCCAGCAGCCCCCGTCTAGTCTACGAGCAGTACTTC.

This chain connects TRBV15 to TRBJ2-3, with D perhaps TRBD1 or TRBD2 (6 bases each). V shed 0 bases and J shed 2 bases, with 18 bases lying between them. Germline V gene data show CDR1 as LNHNV and CDR2 as YYDKDF (reference sequence). There are 18 residues in the CDR3. The CDR3: CATSRDGFGGAPTDTQYF. CDR3 sequence (DNA): TGTGCCACCAGCAGAGATGGTTTCGGGGGCGCCCCCACAGATACGCAGTATTTT.

This clonotype was picked up a small number of times. The chain recombines TRBV7-8 with TRBJ1-1; D is possibly TRBD1 (5 bases). The germline V and J ends were trimmed by 0 bases and 3 bases, with 11 bases remaining between them. The CDR3 consists of 15 residues. Germline V gene sequence: CDR1 SGHVS, CDR2 FQNEAQ. For the CDR3, the DNA is TGTGCCAGCAGCTTAGCGGTGGGGGGGGACACTGAAGCTTTCTTT. Translating it yields CASSLAVGGDTEAFF.

A few counts support this clonotype. At one boundary the junction diverges from the germline segment, which might be a read error. The chain links TRBV7-7 to TRBJ2-3, with D perhaps matching TRBD2 (6 bases). The CDR3 is made up of 15 amino acids. The germline V gene encodes CDR1 SSHAT and CDR2 FNYEAQ (reference sequence). The CDR3 coding sequence is TGTGCTAGCAGCTTGGGACTCAAGAGCACAGATACGCAGTATTTT. Its translation is CASSLGLKSTDTQYF.

This clonotype showed up many times. The chain is built from TRBV2 and TRBJ2-4, with TRBD2 as a possible D gene (6 bases). This CDR3 has 16 residues. Germline values: CDR1 SNHLY, CDR2 FYNNEI. Trimming pared 3 bases from V and 0 bases from J, leaving 12 bases between. The CDR3 is CASSEMGLLAKNIQYF. Written as DNA, the CDR3 is TGTGCCAGCAGTGAGATGGGACTGCTAGCCAAAAACATTCAGTACTTC.

On this clonotype itself: A junction boundary mismatches the germline segment, possibly from a read error. The chain joins TRBV10-3 to TRBJ2-5; D is undetermined. Germline CDR1 reads ENHRY; CDR2 reads SYGVKD. The CDR3 extends over 12 amino acids. CDR3 amino acids: CAISESYAPSNF. CDR3 bases: TGTGCCATCAGTGAGTCGTACGCCCCGAGTAACTTC.

There are a few counts of this clonotype. One end of the junction varies from germline; a read error may be responsible. This chain connects TRBV7-9 to TRBJ1-1, with D perhaps matching TRBD1 (5 bases). CDR1 is SEHNR and CDR2 is FQNEAQ in the germline V gene (reference sequence). CDR3 length: 13 residues. DNA for the CDR3: TGTGCCAGCGGCTTTGGGGGTCTTGAGGAAGCTTTCTTT. Its protein product is CASGFGGLEEAFF.

This clonotype was seen many times. The V call is TRBV12-5, the J call TRBJ1-1; D perhaps matches TRBD1 (5 bases). The germline gives CDR1 LGHNT, CDR2 FRNRAP. This CDR3 contains 15 residues. V was trimmed by 1 base and J by 0 bases, leaving 9 bases between them. CDR3 residues: CASGLADRLNTEAFF. The CDR3, as DNA: TGTGCTAGTGGTTTGGCCGACAGATTGAACACTGAAGCTTTCTTT.

This clonotype was recorded many times. This chain connects TRBV3-1 to TRBJ1-4; 7 positions agree with TRBD1. This CDR3 has 15 residues. J gave up 13 bases and V 4 bases, and 15 bases lay outside the gene matches. The V gene's germline CDR1 is LGHDT and CDR2 YNNKEL (reference sequence). CDR3 bases: TGTGCCAGCAGCCGTCTGACAGGGACGAAAAGTGGACTGTTTTTT. Amino acid sequence: CASSRLTGTKSGLFF.

The gene calls are TRBV2 and TRBJ1-2; 7 bases are shared with TRBD1. The CDR3 loop spans 14 amino acids. J gave up 8 bases and V 5 bases, and 11 bases lay outside the gene matches. The germline V gene encodes CDR1 SNHLY and CDR2 FYNNEI. CDR3 sequence: CASSPGQVRRGYTF. As DNA, the CDR3 is TGTGCCAGCAGTCCCGGACAGGTCAGACGGGGCTACACCTTC.

The rearrangement joins TRBV6-2 or TRBV6-3 to TRBJ2-3; no definite D call. V lost 5 bases to trimming and J lost 0 bases, with 12 bases between them. Germline assignment: CDR1 MNHEY and CDR2 SVGEGT. This CDR3 is built from 15 residues. CDR3 DNA: TGTGCCAGCAGTACAACGACCACTAGCACAGATACGCAGTATTTT. This gives the protein CASSTTTTSTDTQYF.

The table lists this clonotype with many counts. The rearrangement uses TRBV9 and TRBJ2-3; D ambiguous. CDR1 is SGDLS and CDR2 is YYNGEE in the germline V gene. This CDR3 has 13 residues. V was cut by 0 bases and J by 5 bases, with 7 bases left in between. The CDR3 region is CASSVGRGDTQYF. The CDR3 nucleotides read TGTGCCAGCAGCGTAGGGCGCGGAGATACGCAGTATTTT.